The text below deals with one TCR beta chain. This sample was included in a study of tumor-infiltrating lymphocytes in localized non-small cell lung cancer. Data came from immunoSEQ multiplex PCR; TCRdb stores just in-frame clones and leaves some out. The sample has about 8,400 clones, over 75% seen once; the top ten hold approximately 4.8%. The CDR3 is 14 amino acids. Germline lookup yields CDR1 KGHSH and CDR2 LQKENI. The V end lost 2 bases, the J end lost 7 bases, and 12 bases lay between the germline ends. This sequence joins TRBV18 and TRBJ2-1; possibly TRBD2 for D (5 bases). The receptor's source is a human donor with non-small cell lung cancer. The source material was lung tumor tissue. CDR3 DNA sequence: TGTGCCAGCTCACCAATAACGGGAACGAATGAGCAGTTCTTC. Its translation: CASSPITGTNEQFF.